This T cell receptor (beta chain) derives from a study of cytomegalovirus exposure and HLA in healthy donors (dated by TCRdb to about 2017). Study-level background: A later analysis indicated that the 95 to 150 validation repertoires were generated on the platform also employed for the approximately 700 repertoires of the first cohort. The study was designed to test whether signatures of past pathogen exposure could be identified by cataloging public T cell receptors. Besides the first cohort of 550 to 750 subjects, a separate validation cohort made up of 120 or so different subjects was used. The study combined high-throughput TCR immunosequencing, statistical association of individual TCRs with disease status, and machine learning to predict cytomegalovirus infection status. Overall study results and their limits: Most TCR sequences were seen in very few donors, while some public TCRs were found in many individuals. Three of the identified cytomegalovirus-associated TCR beta chains were confirmed in vitro to be specific for cytomegalovirus antigens. A later analysis had no HLA typing for the validation cohort, so co-occurrence there was scored across all 110 or so repertoires. The authors suggested that the approach could potentially be generalized to other disease states and immunological phenotypes. Of the cluster scores, roughly 95% were above 0 in a later analysis, which found that TCRs clustered in the first cohort also tended to co-occur in the 120 validation repertoires. In the study, some 160 TCR beta chains were listed as associated with cytomegalovirus. Cytomegalovirus status was reported to be diagnosed by the classifier with high specificity and sensitivity in both the original and validation cohorts.

The library was obtained by the immunoSEQ multiplex PCR assay. The original methods were these. A statistical classification framework was built for diagnosing cytomegalovirus status from the catalog of TCR beta chain sequences. The table comes from immuneACCESS by way of TCRdb, which keeps in-frame sequences with V and J called. Part of the clones is missing from these tables; in studies checked, under half for an unresolved V gene and the rest for unknown reasons. The V and J calls and clone size come from that table; D and trimming were worked out from the DNA. Present in this sample are more than 130,000 clones, about 90% of which were seen just once. 7.5% to 10% of the sample goes to the ten largest clones. The donors were included in the validation cohort of some 110 subjects, a group kept apart from the roughly 700-subject first cohort. Here V drops 8 bases and J drops 1 base, and the junction holds 5 bases not matched to any gene. CDR3 length: 14 amino acids, cysteine to phenylalanine. Only CDR3 DNA remains: 42 bases, in frame from the first base. CDR1 and CDR2 are drawn from the germline V gene: MDHEN, SYDVKM.

Points on this clone: Its binding antigen is unknown. Nothing much larger sits one base from this clone, and base qualities are not available.

The chain is assembled from TRBV28 and TRBJ2-1; the junction holds 7 bases that match TRBD2. The sequenced sample consisted of PBMCs. The receptor was derived from a woman under 30 in good health and CMV-seropositive. The CDR3 loop reads CASRGGGSYNEQFF. In nucleotide form, the sequence is TGTGCCAGCCGGGGCGGGGGATCCTACAATGAGCAGTTCTTC.